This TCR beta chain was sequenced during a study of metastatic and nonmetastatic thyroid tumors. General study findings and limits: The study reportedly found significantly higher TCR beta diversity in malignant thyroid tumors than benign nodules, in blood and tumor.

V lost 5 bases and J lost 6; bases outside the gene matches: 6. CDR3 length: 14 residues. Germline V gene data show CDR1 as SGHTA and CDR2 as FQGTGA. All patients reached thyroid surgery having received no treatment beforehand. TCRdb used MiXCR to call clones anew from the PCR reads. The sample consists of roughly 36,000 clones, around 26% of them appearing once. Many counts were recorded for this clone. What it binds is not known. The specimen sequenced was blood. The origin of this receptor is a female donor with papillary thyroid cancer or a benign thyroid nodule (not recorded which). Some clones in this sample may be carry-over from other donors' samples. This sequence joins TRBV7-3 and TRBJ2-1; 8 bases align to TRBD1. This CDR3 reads CASSTDRDSNEQFF. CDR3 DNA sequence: TGTGCCAGCAGCACGGACAGGGATTCCAATGAGCAGTTCTTC.